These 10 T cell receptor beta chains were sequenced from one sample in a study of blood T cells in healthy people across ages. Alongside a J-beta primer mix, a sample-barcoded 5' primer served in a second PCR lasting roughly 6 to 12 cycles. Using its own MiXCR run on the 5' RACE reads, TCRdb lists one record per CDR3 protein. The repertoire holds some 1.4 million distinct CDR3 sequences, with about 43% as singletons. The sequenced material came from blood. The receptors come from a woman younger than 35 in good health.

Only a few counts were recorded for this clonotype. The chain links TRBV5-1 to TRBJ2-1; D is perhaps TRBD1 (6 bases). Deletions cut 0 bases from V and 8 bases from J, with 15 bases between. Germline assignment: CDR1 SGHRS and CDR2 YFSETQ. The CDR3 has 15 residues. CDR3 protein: CASSLEGHPGDEQFF. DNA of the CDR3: TGCGCCAGCAGCTTGGAGGGACACCCGGGCGATGAGCAGTTCTTC.

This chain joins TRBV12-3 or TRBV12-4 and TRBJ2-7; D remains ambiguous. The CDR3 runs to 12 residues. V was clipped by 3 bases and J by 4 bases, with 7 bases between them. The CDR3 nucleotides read TGTGCCAGCAGTTTCGTGAGGTACGAGCAGTACTTC. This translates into CASSFVRYEQYF.

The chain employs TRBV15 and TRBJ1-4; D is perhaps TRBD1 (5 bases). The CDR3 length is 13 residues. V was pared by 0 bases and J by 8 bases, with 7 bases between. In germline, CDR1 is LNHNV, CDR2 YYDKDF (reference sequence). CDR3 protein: CATSRDREEKLFF. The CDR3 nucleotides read TGTGCCACCAGCAGAGACAGGGAGGAAAAACTGTTTTTT.

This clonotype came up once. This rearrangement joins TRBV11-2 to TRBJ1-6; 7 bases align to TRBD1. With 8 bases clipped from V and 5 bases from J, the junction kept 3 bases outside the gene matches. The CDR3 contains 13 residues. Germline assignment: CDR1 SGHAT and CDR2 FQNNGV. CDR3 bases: TGTGCCAGCGGACAGGCTAATAATTCACCCCTCCACTTT. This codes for CASGQANNSPLHF.

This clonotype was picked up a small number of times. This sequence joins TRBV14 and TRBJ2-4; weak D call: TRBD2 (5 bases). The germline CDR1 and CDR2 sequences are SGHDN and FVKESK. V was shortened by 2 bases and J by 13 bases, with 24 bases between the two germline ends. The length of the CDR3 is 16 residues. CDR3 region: CASSQLAGSSYNEQYF. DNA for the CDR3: TGTGCCAGCAGCCAACTGGCGGGTAGTTCCTACAATGAGCAGTACTTC.

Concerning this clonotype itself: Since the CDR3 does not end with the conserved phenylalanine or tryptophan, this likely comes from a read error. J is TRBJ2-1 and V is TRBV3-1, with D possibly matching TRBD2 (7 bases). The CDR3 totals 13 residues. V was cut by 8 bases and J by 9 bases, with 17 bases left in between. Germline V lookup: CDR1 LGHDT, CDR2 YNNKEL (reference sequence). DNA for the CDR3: TGTGCCAGCCTCACAAGGGGGGGAGGTGAGCAGTTCATC. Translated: CASLTRGGGEQFI.

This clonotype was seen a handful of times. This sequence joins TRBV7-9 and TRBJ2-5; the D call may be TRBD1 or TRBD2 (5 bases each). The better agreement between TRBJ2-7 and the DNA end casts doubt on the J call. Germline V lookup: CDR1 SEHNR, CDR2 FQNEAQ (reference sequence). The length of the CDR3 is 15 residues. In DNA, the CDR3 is TGTGCCAGCAGCACTCGACAGTGGAGGTCTTACGAGCAGTACTTC. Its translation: CASSTRQWRSYEQYF.

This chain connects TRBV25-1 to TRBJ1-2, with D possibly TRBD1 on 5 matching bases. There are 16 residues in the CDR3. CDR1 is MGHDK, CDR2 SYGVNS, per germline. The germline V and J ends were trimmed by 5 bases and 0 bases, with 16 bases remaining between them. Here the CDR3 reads CASSPEGTFANYGYTF. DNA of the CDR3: TGTGCCAGCAGTCCAGAGGGGACCTTCGCTAACTATGGCTACACCTTC.

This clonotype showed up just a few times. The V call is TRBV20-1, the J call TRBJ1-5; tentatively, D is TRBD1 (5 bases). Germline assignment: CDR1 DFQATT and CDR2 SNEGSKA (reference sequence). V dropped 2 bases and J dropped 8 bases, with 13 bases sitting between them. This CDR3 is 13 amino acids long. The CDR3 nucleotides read TGCAGTGCTAGACTGGGTCCGGGGGAGCCCCAGCATTTT. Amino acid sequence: CSARLGPGEPQHF.

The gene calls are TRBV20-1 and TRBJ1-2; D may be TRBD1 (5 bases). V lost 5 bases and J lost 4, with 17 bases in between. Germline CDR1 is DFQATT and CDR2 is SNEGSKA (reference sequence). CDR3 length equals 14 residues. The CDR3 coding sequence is TGCAGTGCTCTAGAGGAGGGGAGAGTCTATGGCTACACCTTC. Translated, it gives CSALEEGRVYGYTF.